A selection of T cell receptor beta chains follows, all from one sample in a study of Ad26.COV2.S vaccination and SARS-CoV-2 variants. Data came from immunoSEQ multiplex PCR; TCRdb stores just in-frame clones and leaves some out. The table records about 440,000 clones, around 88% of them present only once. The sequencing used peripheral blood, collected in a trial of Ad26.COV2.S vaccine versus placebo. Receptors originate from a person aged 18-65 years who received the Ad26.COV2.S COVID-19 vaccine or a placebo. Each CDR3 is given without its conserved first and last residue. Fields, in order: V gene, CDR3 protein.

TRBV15 ATSRGLAGGRPVTDTQY
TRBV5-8 ASSSVVGTGDEQY
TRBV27 ASSLSAGESYEQY
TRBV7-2 ASSLVPGYEQY
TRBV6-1 ASSESAYSNQPQH
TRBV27 ASSRGRGNYGYT
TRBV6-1 ASSEVGAQY
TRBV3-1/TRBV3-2 ASRRLAGLTQY
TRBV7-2 ASSMTGNTEAF
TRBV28 ASSFPGAGSEQY
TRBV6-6 ASSYHTEAF
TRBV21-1 ASSKAGGAQY
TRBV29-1 SVGSLSAGGLSDTQY
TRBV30 AWSPSRNQPQH
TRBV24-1 ATSDYTYTGELF
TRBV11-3 ASSLGFRNRDNEQF
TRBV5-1 ASSLDSTFTLEAF
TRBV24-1 ATSDTRKGDRVGIGQY
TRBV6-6 ASSRLGTPRDEQF
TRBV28 ASSSLGGKMF
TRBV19 ASSTGGTGDYEQY
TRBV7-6 ASSFGTGGTDGTQY
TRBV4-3 ASSQAAGRGRNEQF
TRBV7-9 ASTGGRGPDTQY
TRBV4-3 ASSQWGRGRPYEQY
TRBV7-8 ASSLRAVAGTDTQY
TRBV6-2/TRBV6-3 ASSSNPSVGLYYNEQF
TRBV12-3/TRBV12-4 ASSLAENSPLH
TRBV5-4 ASSLSGGRWGYT
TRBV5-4 ASSSDRGSYNEQF
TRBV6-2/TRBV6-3 ASSTGDTQY
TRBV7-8 ASSLFSAKETQY
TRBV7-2 ASSLHRGNTIY
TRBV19 ASSIFGVRNYYGYT
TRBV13 ASSPTGLAGLNTQY
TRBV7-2 ASSSPRSQSYGYT
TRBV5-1 ASSPRGESYEQY
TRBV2 ASDLAGIYNEQF
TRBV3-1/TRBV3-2 ASSQKGGYEKLF